Below, 25 T cell receptor beta chains from the same sample are listed, as sequenced in a study of blood T cell repertoires in COVID-19. Sequenced by immunoSEQ multiplex PCR; TCRdb stores in-frame clones only, minus some. The profile shows 150,000 to 200,000 clones, around 90% of them singletons. The specimen was PBMCs or T cells enriched from blood (not recorded which). The receptor source for this set is a woman under 30 who had recovered from COVID-19.

This chain uses TRBV27 with TRBJ1-2, with TRBD1 matching over 7 bases. CDR3 length: 15 residues. Trimming at V came to 4 bases and at J to 8 bases, leaving 13 bases not matched to a gene. CDR1 and CDR2 (germline): MNHEY, SMNVEV (reference sequence). The DNA for the CDR3 is TGTGCCAGCAGTTCGACCCCACAGGGGATGTGGGGCTACACCTTC. It specifies CASSSTPQGMWGYTF.

V is TRBV13 and J is TRBJ2-1, with D possibly matching TRBD1 (5 bases). Germline-derived CDR1 and CDR2 are PRHDT and FYEKMQ (reference sequence). Trimming removed 5 bases at V and 9 bases at J, with 14 bases between. This CDR3 has 13 amino acids. CDR3 residues: CASSLVSQGEQFF. The CDR3 coding sequence is TGTGCCAGCAGCCTCGTTTCTCAGGGTGAGCAGTTCTTC.

V usage is TRBV4-3 and J usage is TRBJ2-7; tentatively, D is TRBD2 (6 bases). Trimming took off 0 bases at V and 6 bases at J, with 18 bases between the two ends. From germline, CDR1 is LGHNA and CDR2 YSLEER. The CDR3 is 16 amino acids. In DNA, the CDR3 is TGCGCCAGCAGCCAAGAGGTCTATGGGCAGGGAGGCGAGCAGTACTTC. Translating gives CASSQEVYGQGGEQYF.

This clone was counted a single time. V is TRBV6-2 or TRBV6-3 and J is TRBJ2-7; D gene uncertain. The CDR3 covers 12 residues. Germline V gene data show CDR1 as MNHEY and CDR2 as SVGEGT. The V end was cut by 5 bases, the J end by 3 bases, with 8 bases between. The CDR3 region has the DNA TGTGCCAGCAGTCGCGCAGGCTACGAGCAGTACTTC. It encodes CASSRAGYEQYF.

This clone was seen a handful of times. The chain recombines TRBV4-3 with TRBJ2-5, with 9 positions matching TRBD1. V gave up 2 bases and J gave up 4 bases; unmatched junction bases: 11. The germline gives CDR1 LGHNA, CDR2 YSLEER. There are 17 residues in the CDR3. Here the CDR3 DNA reads TGCGCCAGCAGCCAAAAACAGGGGGCGAGTGTAAGAGAGACCCAGTACTTC. Protein product: CASSQKQGASVRETQYF.

The chain combines TRBV6-5 with TRBJ2-4; TRBD1 matches 10 bases. The CDR3 totals 15 residues. The V and J ends lost 6 bases and 3 bases, in that order; junction bases with no gene match: 5. Per the germline V gene, CDR1 is MNHEY and CDR2 is SVGAGI. CDR3 DNA sequence: TGTGCCAGCAGCGAGACAGGGGGCGGCAAAAACATTCAGTACTTC. Protein sequence: CASSETGGGKNIQYF.

J is TRBJ1-1 and V is TRBV5-1, with 7 bases aligning to TRBD1. Germline trimming cut 0 bases from V and 6 bases from J; bases unmatched to any gene: 8. The germline CDR1 and CDR2 sequences are SGHRS and YFSETQ. The CDR3 is 15 residues long. The chain's CDR3 is CASSLATGERAEAFF. CDR3 nucleotide sequence: TGCGCCAGCAGCTTGGCCACAGGGGAGAGGGCTGAAGCTTTCTTT.

This sequence joins TRBV2 and TRBJ2-5, with D hard to call. V was shortened by 4 bases and J by 5 bases, with 8 bases between the two germline ends. The CDR3 is made up of 12 amino acids. Germline V gene sequence: CDR1 SNHLY, CDR2 FYNNEI. This CDR3 is CASSGLSETQYF. The CDR3 nucleotides are TGTGCCAGCAGTGGACTGTCGGAGACCCAGTACTTC.

The V and J genes are TRBV28 and TRBJ1-1; no firm D call. Trimming left V 4 bases short and J 6 bases short, with 15 bases between. The CDR3 has 14 amino acids. Germline CDR1 reads MDHEN; CDR2 reads SYDVKM. CDR3 loop: CASSYRARGPEAFF. The CDR3 DNA follows: TGTGCCAGCAGTTATCGAGCCCGAGGGCCTGAAGCTTTCTTT.

The chain combines TRBV7-3 with TRBJ2-6, with 7 nucleotides matching TRBD2. This CDR3 spans 17 amino acids. With 3 bases clipped from V and 1 base from J, the junction kept 6 bases outside the gene matches. From germline, CDR1 is SGHTA and CDR2 FQGTGA. CDR3 amino acids: CASSLGRERSGANVLTF. In DNA form, the CDR3 reads TGTGCCAGCAGCTTGGGGCGGGAGAGGTCTGGGGCCAACGTCCTGACTTTC. The full variable domain, completed using reference TRBV7-3 and TRBJ2-6, is GAGVSQTPSNKVTEKGKYVELRCDPISGHTALYWYRQSLGQGPEFLIYFQGTGAADDSGLPNDRFFAVRPEGSVSTLKIQRTERGDSAVYLCASSLGRERSGANVLTFGAGSRLTVL.

The chain recombines TRBV6-5 with TRBJ1-2, with D possibly being TRBD1 (6 bases). V was trimmed by 6 bases and J by 4 bases, leaving 18 bases between them. The CDR3 has 15 residues. CDR1 is MNHEY, CDR2 SVGAGI, per germline. CDR3: CASSLHHGTTYGYTF. The CDR3 DNA is TGTGCCAGCAGCCTACACCACGGGACAACCTATGGCTACACCTTC.

The chain uses TRBV7-8 and TRBJ1-4, with D maybe TRBD1 (5 bases). Trimming took 6 bases from V and 2 from J, leaving 19 bases between them. The CDR3 consists of 17 residues. From germline, CDR1 is SGHVS and CDR2 FQNEAQ. The CDR3 sequence is CASSRVHRLGTNEKLFF. The DNA of the CDR3 is TGTGCCAGCAGTCGAGTCCACAGGCTGGGTACTAATGAAAAACTGTTTTTT.

The V gene is TRBV6-5, the J gene TRBJ1-2; the match to TRBD1 covers 10 bases. The V segment lost 6 bases and the J segment 5 bases; nucleotides outside the gene matches: 3. CDR1 is MNHEY, CDR2 SVGAGI, per germline. This CDR3 is 13 amino acids long. As DNA, the CDR3 is TGTGCCAGCAGCCGGACAGGGGGGTATGGCTACACCTTC. Its translation: CASSRTGGYGYTF.

The J gene is TRBJ2-3, the V gene TRBV10-3, with no clear D. In germline, CDR1 is ENHRY, CDR2 SYGVKD. V lost 8 bases to trimming and J lost 4 bases, with 16 bases between them. CDR3 length: 14 residues. For the CDR3, the DNA is TGTGCCATCTCTAAAGAGGCTACACCAGATACGCAGTATTTT. Its translation: CAISKEATPDTQYF.

The CDR3 protein is CASQPLSGRATGELFF. The CDR3 coding sequence is TGTGCCAGCCAACCCCTTAGCGGGAGAGCGACCGGGGAGCTGTTTTTT. V usage is TRBV27 and J usage is TRBJ2-2; 9 bases line up with TRBD2. CDR1 and CDR2 from the germline V gene are MNHEY and SMNVEV (reference sequence). CDR3 length: 16 residues. V was pared by 8 bases and J by 5 bases, with 12 bases of the junction left unmatched.

This chain's CDR3 is CSVGTDRADGYTF. CDR3 bases: TGCAGCGTTGGCACGGACAGGGCAGATGGCTACACCTTC. The chain is built from TRBV29-1 and TRBJ1-2, with 8 bases matching TRBD1. The CDR3 has 13 amino acids. The J segment lost 6 bases and the V segment lost 4 bases, leaving 7 bases of the junction unmatched. Germline lookup yields CDR1 SQVTM and CDR2 ANQGSEA.

The V and J genes are TRBV5-6 and TRBJ2-1; D is possibly TRBD1 (5 bases). Looked up from germline, CDR1 is SGHDT and CDR2 is YYEEEE. The CDR3 covers 13 residues. V was cut by 0 bases and J by 5 bases, with 6 bases left in between. CDR3 sequence: CASSLVGDNEQFF. CDR3 coding DNA: TGTGCCAGCAGCTTGGTAGGGGACAATGAGCAGTTCTTC.

V gene TRBV21-1 combines with J gene TRBJ2-1; TRBD2, the table's D call, was not compared with the DNA. TRBV21-1 is a pseudogene locus. This CDR3 is 19 amino acids long. CDR3 loop: CASSAKNRLAGGQLNEQFF. CDR3 nucleotide sequence: TGTGCCAGCAGCGCCAAAAATCGACTAGCGGGAGGCCAATTAAATGAGCAGTTCTTC.

The V gene is TRBV28, the J gene TRBJ2-7; 7 bases are a match to TRBD2. J was trimmed by 0 bases and V by 7 bases; bases with no gene match: 15. Germline values: CDR1 MDHEN, CDR2 SYDVKM. The CDR3 is 17 residues long. The CDR3 spells CASTTGMREKPSYEQYF. As DNA, the CDR3 is TGTGCCAGCACCACGGGGATGCGGGAGAAGCCCTCCTACGAGCAGTACTTC.

The J gene is TRBJ2-3, the V gene TRBV2; TRBD2 matches at 10 bases. Germline loops: CDR1 SNHLY, CDR2 FYNNEI. J gave up 4 bases and V 4 bases, and 2 bases lay outside the gene matches. There are 14 residues in the CDR3. The CDR3 bases are TGTGCCAGCAGTGTACTAGCGGGATCAGATACGCAGTATTTT. It yields the protein CASSVLAGSDTQYF.

CDR3 DNA sequence: TGTGCCAGCAGGGGGGCGAGGAGCTCCTACAATGAGCAGTTCTTC. Translation gives CASRGARSSYNEQFF. This sequence joins TRBV2 and TRBJ2-1, with D tentatively TRBD1 (6 bases). V was trimmed by 6 bases and J by 0 bases, leaving 12 bases between them. CDR1 is SNHLY and CDR2 is FYNNEI in the germline V gene. The CDR3 sequence is 15 residues long.

This sequence joins TRBV28 and TRBJ1-2; TRBD1 agrees at 8 bases. The germline V gene encodes CDR1 MDHEN and CDR2 SYDVKM. With V trimmed by 7 bases and J by 13 bases, 14 bases remained unmatched. The CDR3 totals 13 residues. CDR3 loop: CASTPLSGQGATF. CDR3 coding DNA: TGTGCCAGCACGCCCTTATCCGGCCAGGGGGCCACCTTC.

The chain links TRBV25-1 to TRBJ2-1; TRBD2 matches at 15 bases. J lost 13 bases, V lost 3 bases, and 7 bases had no gene match. The CDR3 is 15 amino acids. Looked up from germline, CDR1 is MGHDK and CDR2 is SYGVNS. The CDR3 here is CASSDPGTSGRIQFF. CDR3 sequence (DNA): TGTGCCAGCAGTGACCCCGGGACTAGCGGGAGGATCCAGTTCTTC.

This chain uses TRBV10-1 with TRBJ1-4; 11 bases agree with TRBD1. Germline CDR1 is WNHNN and CDR2 is SYGVQD (reference sequence). The length of the CDR3 is 14 residues. V shed 3 bases and J 7 bases; nucleotides not matched to a gene: 1. In DNA form, the CDR3 reads TGCGCCAGCAGTGATGGACAGGGGGCTGAAAAACTGTTTTTT. Translation gives CASSDGQGAEKLFF.

This clone occurred a few times. This sequence joins TRBV6-5 and TRBJ2-7; 8 bases are a match to TRBD1. V was clipped by 0 bases and J by 4 bases; unmatched bases: 5. Looked up from germline, CDR1 is MNHEY and CDR2 is SVGAGI. The length of the CDR3 is 15 residues. The CDR3 DNA sequence: TGTGCCAGCAGTTACTCGACCAGGGGGCTATACGAGCAGTACTTC. It codes for CASSYSTRGLYEQYF.